This T cell receptor (beta chain) was obtained from a study of long-term antiretroviral therapy in people with HIV. V lost 7 bases to trimming and J lost 2 bases; unmatched junction nucleotides: 7. Germline CDR1 and CDR2: SQVTM and ANQGSEA. This CDR3 contains 14 residues. At the survey level, the v3.0 immunoSEQ assay was run. TCRdb keeps only in-frame clones here, not all; method: immunoSEQ multiplex PCR. The sample has tens of thousands of clones; approximately 80% are singletons. In the case of this clone: The target antigen is unknown.

Broader study findings: Pre-ART expanded TRB clones stayed dominant throughout, though often decreasing after ART.

The chain employs TRBV29-1 and TRBJ2-3; 9 bases line up with TRBD1. This material consisted of unsorted PBMCs, taken 1.2 years after starting antiretroviral therapy. The TCR was taken from a woman aged 40 to 50 with HIV. The CDR3 here is CSAPRDRDTDTQYF. CDR3 DNA: TGCAGCGCACCCCGGGACAGGGACACAGATACGCAGTATTTT.